These T cell receptor beta chains were read from a single sample in a study of blood T cell repertoires in COVID-19. Some clones are missing from TCRdb's copy, which holds only in-frame ones; the method was immunoSEQ multiplex PCR. The sample holds about 190,000 clones, around nine tenths seen once. Sample: peripheral blood. The source is a woman between 18 and 30 years old who had recovered from COVID-19. Each CDR3 is given with its conserved first and last residue. The D gene is left open where the match is weak. Where a row states a size, it is once, few, many or the class of an expanded clone; other rows omit it.

abundance: -; d_gene: TRBD1; j_gene: TRBJ1-6; v_gene: TRBV6-5; CDR3aa: CASRYLDRGNSPLHF; CDR3nt: TGTGCCAGCAGATACTTGGACAGGGGAAATTCACCCCTCCACTTT
abundance: -; d_gene: -; j_gene: TRBJ1-3; v_gene: TRBV11-2; CDR3aa: CASSPSGLRNTIYF; CDR3nt: TGTGCCAGCAGCCCCAGCGGCCTGAGAAACACCATATATTTT
abundance: -; d_gene: -; j_gene: TRBJ1-5; v_gene: TRBV6-5; CDR3aa: CASLSHGRNQPQHF; CDR3nt: TGTGCCAGCCTAAGTCACGGGAGGAATCAGCCCCAGCATTTT
abundance: -; d_gene: TRBD2; j_gene: TRBJ2-2; v_gene: TRBV7-2; CDR3aa: CASTPAGGLGELFF; CDR3nt: TGTGCCAGCACCCCGGCGGGGGGACTGGGGGAGCTGTTTTTT
abundance: -; d_gene: TRBD1; j_gene: TRBJ1-1; v_gene: TRBV18; CDR3aa: CASSPVQGAVTEAFF; CDR3nt: TGTGCCAGCTCACCTGTACAGGGGGCGGTAACTGAAGCTTTCTTT
abundance: -; d_gene: TRBD1; j_gene: TRBJ2-7; v_gene: TRBV4-3; CDR3aa: CASSQDPSGTVSYEQYF; CDR3nt: TGCGCCAGCAGCCAAGATCCGTCCGGGACAGTCTCCTACGAGCAGTACTTC
abundance: once; d_gene: TRBD1; j_gene: TRBJ1-2; v_gene: TRBV30; CDR3aa: CAWSNQTGGARGYTF; CDR3nt: TGTGCCTGGAGTAACCAGACAGGGGGCGCGAGGGGCTACACCTTC
abundance: -; d_gene: TRBD1; j_gene: TRBJ2-2; v_gene: TRBV5-5; CDR3aa: CASSLDSGQGAGELFF; CDR3nt: TGTGCCAGCAGCTTGGATTCAGGACAGGGGGCCGGGGAGCTGTTTTTT
abundance: -; d_gene: -; j_gene: TRBJ1-1; v_gene: TRBV21-1; CDR3aa: CASSKWVRQGFTEAFF; CDR3nt: TGTGCCAGCAGCAAATGGGTCCGGCAGGGTTTCACTGAAGCTTTCTTT
abundance: -; d_gene: -; j_gene: TRBJ1-2; v_gene: TRBV15; CDR3aa: CATSRDERGVIYGYTF; CDR3nt: TGTGCCACCAGCAGAGATGAACGGGGGGTCATCTATGGCTACACCTTC
abundance: -; d_gene: -; j_gene: TRBJ1-1; v_gene: TRBV7-3; CDR3aa: CASSLGHLF; CDR3nt: TGTGCCAGCAGCCTCGGACATCTATTT
abundance: few; d_gene: -; j_gene: TRBJ1-6; v_gene: TRBV14; CDR3aa: CASSRTVNSPLHF; CDR3nt: TGTGCCAGCAGCCGGACAGTTAATTCACCCCTCCACTTT
abundance: -; d_gene: TRBD1; j_gene: TRBJ1-6; v_gene: TRBV14; CDR3aa: CASSHTGGNSPLHF; CDR3nt: TGTGCCAGCAGCCATACAGGGGGTAATTCACCCCTCCACTTT
abundance: few; d_gene: -; j_gene: TRBJ1-6; v_gene: TRBV7-2; CDR3aa: CASSRSGSYNSPLHF; CDR3nt: TGTGCCAGCAGCAGAAGTGGGAGCTATAATTCACCCCTCCACTTT
abundance: -; d_gene: -; j_gene: TRBJ2-5; v_gene: TRBV9; CDR3aa: CASSVGGQAQETQYF; CDR3nt: TGTGCCAGCAGCGTAGGCGGTCAAGCCCAAGAGACCCAGTACTTC
abundance: -; d_gene: TRBD2; j_gene: TRBJ2-1; v_gene: TRBV6-5; CDR3aa: CASTKGQGGYNEQFF; CDR3nt: TGTGCCAGCACCAAAGGGCAGGGAGGGTACAATGAGCAGTTCTTC
abundance: -; d_gene: TRBD1; j_gene: TRBJ1-6; v_gene: TRBV14; CDR3aa: CASSQPGQGTNSPLHF; CDR3nt: TGTGCCAGCAGCCAACCGGGACAGGGAACTAATTCACCCCTCCACTTT
abundance: -; d_gene: -; j_gene: TRBJ1-2; v_gene: TRBV7-3; CDR3aa: CASSPGGRYGYTF; CDR3nt: TGTGCCAGCAGCCCGGGGGGCAGATATGGCTACACCTTC
abundance: -; d_gene: -; j_gene: TRBJ1-3; v_gene: TRBV5-6; CDR3aa: CASSWFGTGNTIYF; CDR3nt: TGTGCCAGCAGCTGGTTTGGTACAGGAAACACCATATATTTT
abundance: -; d_gene: TRBD1; j_gene: TRBJ2-1; v_gene: TRBV7-9; CDR3aa: CASSPNPTGIDEQFF; CDR3nt: TGTGCCAGCAGCCCCAATCCGACAGGGATCGATGAGCAGTTCTTC
abundance: -; d_gene: -; j_gene: TRBJ1-5; v_gene: TRBV4-1; CDR3aa: CASSQVGGTKYYSNQPQHF; CDR3nt: TGCGCCAGCAGCCAAGTTGGGGGGACGAAGTATTATAGCAATCAGCCCCAGCATTTT
abundance: -; d_gene: -; j_gene: TRBJ1-3; v_gene: TRBV5-1; CDR3aa: CASRDLSSGNTIYF; CDR3nt: TGCGCCAGCAGGGACTTATCCTCTGGAAACACCATATATTTT
abundance: -; d_gene: TRBD2; j_gene: TRBJ2-1; v_gene: TRBV12-5; CDR3aa: CASGRLAQQFF; CDR3nt: TGTGCTAGTGGGAGACTAGCCCAGCAGTTCTTC
abundance: -; d_gene: -; j_gene: TRBJ1-6; v_gene: TRBV5-5; CDR3aa: CASSLVGRGNNSPLHF; CDR3nt: TGTGCCAGCAGCTTGGTGGGCAGGGGAAATAATTCACCCCTCCACTTT
abundance: once; d_gene: -; j_gene: TRBJ2-7; v_gene: TRBV18; CDR3aa: CASSPPRGSSYEQYF; CDR3nt: TGTGCCAGCTCACCACCAAGGGGATCCTCCTACGAGCAGTACTTC
abundance: -; d_gene: TRBD1; j_gene: TRBJ1-1; v_gene: TRBV24-1; CDR3aa: CATSDDRATEAFF; CDR3nt: TGTGCCACCAGTGACGACAGGGCCACTGAAGCTTTCTTT
abundance: -; d_gene: TRBD2; j_gene: TRBJ2-7; v_gene: TRBV4-3; CDR3aa: CASSQELGLANYYEQYF; CDR3nt: TGCGCCAGCAGCCAAGAGCTAGGACTAGCGAATTACTACGAGCAGTACTTC
abundance: -; d_gene: -; j_gene: TRBJ1-4; v_gene: TRBV4-1; CDR3aa: CASSQVGYDEKLFF; CDR3nt: TGCGCCAGCAGCCAAGTCGGGTACGATGAAAAACTGTTTTTT
abundance: -; d_gene: TRBD1; j_gene: TRBJ2-7; v_gene: TRBV6-5; CDR3aa: CASTTMGQEAEQYF; CDR3nt: TGTGCCAGCACCACTATGGGACAGGAAGCCGAGCAGTACTTC
abundance: -; d_gene: -; j_gene: TRBJ2-5; v_gene: TRBV18; CDR3aa: CASSPYSQETQYF; CDR3nt: TGTGCCAGCTCACCCTACTCTCAAGAGACCCAGTACTTC
abundance: once; d_gene: -; j_gene: TRBJ1-2; v_gene: TRBV6-5; CDR3aa: CASSYSRTGVGYTF; CDR3nt: TGTGCCAGCAGTTACTCGAGAACGGGGGTTGGCTACACCTTC
abundance: -; d_gene: -; j_gene: TRBJ1-5; v_gene: TRBV7-9; CDR3aa: CASSSLGGINQPQHF; CDR3nt: TGTGCCAGCAGCTCCCTCGGGGGGATTAATCAGCCCCAGCATTTT
abundance: once; d_gene: -; j_gene: TRBJ2-1; v_gene: TRBV7-3; CDR3aa: CASSLSRDYNEQFF; CDR3nt: TGTGCCAGCAGCTTAAGTCGGGACTACAATGAGCAGTTCTTC
abundance: -; d_gene: TRBD1; j_gene: TRBJ2-5; v_gene: TRBV5-1; CDR3aa: CASSLVGYRGAGQETQYF; CDR3nt: TGCGCCAGCAGCTTGGTGGGTTACAGGGGCGCAGGGCAAGAGACCCAGTACTTC
abundance: -; d_gene: TRBD2; j_gene: TRBJ2-7; v_gene: TRBV27; CDR3aa: CASSLRPSGSFEQYF; CDR3nt: TGTGCCAGCAGTTTAAGGCCTAGCGGGTCGTTCGAGCAGTACTTC
abundance: -; d_gene: -; j_gene: TRBJ2-2; v_gene: TRBV18; CDR3aa: CASSPKAGSNTGELFF; CDR3nt: TGTGCCAGCTCACCGAAAGCGGGTTCGAACACCGGGGAGCTGTTTTTT
abundance: -; d_gene: TRBD1; j_gene: TRBJ1-1; v_gene: TRBV29-1; CDR3aa: CSVGQATEAFF; CDR3nt: TGCAGCGTCGGACAGGCCACTGAAGCTTTCTTT
abundance: -; d_gene: -; j_gene: TRBJ2-5; v_gene: TRBV7-9; CDR3aa: CASSLAGSGETQYF; CDR3nt: TGTGCCAGCAGCTTAGCAGGGTCGGGGGAGACCCAGTACTTC
abundance: -; d_gene: TRBD2; j_gene: TRBJ2-1; v_gene: TRBV14; CDR3aa: CASSQVWSGRATYNEQFF; CDR3nt: TGTGCCAGCAGCCAAGTGTGGAGTGGGAGGGCCACCTACAATGAGCAGTTCTTC